This T cell receptor (beta chain) was obtained from a study of blood T cell repertoires in COVID-19. The CDR3 has 14 amino acids. Germline trimming cut 5 bases from V and 4 bases from J; bases unmatched to any gene: 6. Germline CDR1 reads SNHLY; CDR2 reads FYNNEI. In the original analysis: Cell counts per sample came from amplifying reference gene primers. Data came from immunoSEQ multiplex PCR; TCRdb stores just in-frame clones and leaves some out. The V and J calls and the clone size are those of that table, but D and trimming were determined from the DNA. The table has roughly 100,000 clones, about four fifths seen once.

Sequenced input: peripheral blood. V and J are TRBV2 and TRBJ1-2, with 8 bases aligning to TRBD1. The receptor's source is a woman aged 60-75 years with acute or convalescent COVID-19. The DNA of the CDR3 is TGTGCCAGCAGTACCAGGACAGGGCCCTATGGCTACACCTTC. Its translation: CASSTRTGPYGYTF.